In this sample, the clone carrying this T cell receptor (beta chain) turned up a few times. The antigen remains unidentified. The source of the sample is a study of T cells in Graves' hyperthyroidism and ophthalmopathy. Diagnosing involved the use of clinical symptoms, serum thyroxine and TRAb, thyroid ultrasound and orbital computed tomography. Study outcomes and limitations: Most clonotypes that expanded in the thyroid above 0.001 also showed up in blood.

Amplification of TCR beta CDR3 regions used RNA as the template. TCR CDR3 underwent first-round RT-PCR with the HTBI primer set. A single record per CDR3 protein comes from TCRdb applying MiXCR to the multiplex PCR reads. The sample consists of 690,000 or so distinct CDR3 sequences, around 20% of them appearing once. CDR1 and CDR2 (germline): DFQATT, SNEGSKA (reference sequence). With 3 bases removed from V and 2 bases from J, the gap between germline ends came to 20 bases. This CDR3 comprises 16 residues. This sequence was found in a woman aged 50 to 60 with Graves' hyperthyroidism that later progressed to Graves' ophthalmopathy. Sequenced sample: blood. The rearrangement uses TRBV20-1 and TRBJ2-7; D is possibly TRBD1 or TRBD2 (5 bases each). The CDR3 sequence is CSASNPHRDGAYEQYF. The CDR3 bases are TGCAGTGCTAGCAATCCCCACCGGGACGGAGCCTACGAGCAGTACTTC.